Below are 6 T cell receptor beta chains sequenced from a single sample in a study of T cell responses to AZD1222 COVID-19 vaccine. Clones were sequenced by immunoSEQ multiplex PCR, and TCRdb holds only the in-frame ones, with some missing. Of approximately 300,000 clones in the sample, 94% were seen once. Material: peripheral blood, obtained 28 days after the second AZD1222 dose. The receptors originated from an adult who received the AZD1222 COVID-19 vaccine.

Note on this clone: Other DNA sequences in this sample translate to the same CDR3. The V call is TRBV28, the J call TRBJ1-5, with D hard to call. V dropped 3 bases and J dropped 4 bases, with 7 bases sitting between them. This CDR3 is built from 13 residues. Looked up from germline, CDR1 is MDHEN and CDR2 is SYDVKM. CDR3 residues: CASSFYGNQPQHF. Written as DNA, the CDR3 is TGTGCCAGCAGTTTTTACGGGAATCAGCCCCAGCATTTT.

The rearrangement joins TRBV19 to TRBJ1-6; the D gene is possibly TRBD1 (6 bases). CDR3 length equals 15 residues. V lost 2 bases and J 5 bases, leaving 10 bases between the germline ends. Germline CDR1 reads LNHDA; CDR2 reads SQIVND (reference sequence). The CDR3 nucleotides read TGTGCCAGTAGTATATCGGGACACGATAATTCACCCCTCCACTTT. This translates into CASSISGHDNSPLHF.

The chain is built from TRBV7-9 and TRBJ1-4; a possible D gene is TRBD1 (6 bases). The CDR3 covers 17 residues. CDR1 is SEHNR, CDR2 FQNEAQ, per germline (reference sequence). The V and J ends lost 3 bases and 7 bases respectively, with 21 bases between them. The CDR3 here is CASSLGHGGAAGEKLFF. The CDR3 bases are TGTGCCAGCAGCTTGGGACACGGAGGGGCCGCGGGTGAAAAACTGTTTTTT.

The rearrangement links TRBV27 to TRBJ2-5, with D unresolved. CDR3 length: 13 amino acids. Germline V gene lookup returns CDR1 MNHEY and CDR2 SMNVEV (reference sequence). V was pared by 4 bases and J by 3 bases, with 9 bases between. The CDR3 here is CASSSDDKETQYF. The CDR3 nucleotides are TGTGCCAGCAGTTCTGACGATAAAGAGACCCAGTACTTC.

This sequence joins TRBV13 and TRBJ2-7; no firm D call. Per the germline V gene, CDR1 is PRHDT and CDR2 is FYEKMQ (reference sequence). This CDR3 is 13 amino acids long. V shed 5 bases and J shed 3 bases, with 11 bases lying between them. The CDR3 DNA reads as TGTGCCAGCAGCCGCTTCAGAAGCTACGAGCAGTACTTC. Its protein is CASSRFRSYEQYF.

The chain joins TRBV28 to TRBJ2-7; TRBD2 agrees at 13 bases. Germline CDR1 reads MDHEN; CDR2 reads SYDVKM. After removal of 4 bases from V and 6 bases from J, the junction contained 3 bases not matched to a gene. This CDR3 contains 14 residues. CDR3 DNA: TGTGCCAGCAGTTCGACTAGCGGGAGGTTCGAGCAGTACTTC. As protein: CASSSTSGRFEQYF.